This T cell receptor beta chain was profiled in a study of cytomegalovirus exposure and HLA in healthy donors. The V end lost 3 bases, the J end lost 4 bases, and 19 bases lay between the germline ends. Germline lookup yields CDR1 KGHSH and CDR2 LQKENI. The CDR3 extends over 16 amino acids. Assay used: immunoSEQ multiplex PCR; TCRdb lists only in-frame clones, some missing. The table shows roughly 150,000 clones, with 75% to 90% occurring only once. The sequence derives from a woman in her late teens or twenties in good health and CMV-seronegative. The chain combines TRBV18 with TRBJ2-7; a possible D gene is TRBD2 (6 bases). The sequencing input was PBMCs. CDR3 residues: CASSPPSRGITYEQYF. The CDR3 DNA sequence: TGTGCCAGCTCACCTCCCTCCCGGGGGATAACGTACGAGCAGTACTTC.